These 8 T cell receptor beta chains were sequenced from one sample in a study of cytomegalovirus exposure and HLA in healthy donors. Both 60 Vbeta primers and 13 Jbeta primers went into the PCR. TCRdb's table, derived via immunoSEQ multiplex PCR, lists solely in-frame clones and lacks some. The sample yields under 150,000 clones, 60% to 85% seen once. Sequencing was done on a sample of PBMCs. These receptors all stem from a man aged 35-49 years in good health and CMV-seropositive.

For this clone: The junction shows a germline mismatch at one end, possibly a read error. The CDR3 DNA follows: TGTGCTAGCAGCTTTAAGCGGGAGGGGCTCGCCTACGAGCAGTACTTC. It encodes CASSFKREGLAYEQYF. J is TRBJ2-7 and V is TRBV7-7, with 10 bases lining up with TRBD2. The CDR3 has 16 amino acids. Looked up from germline, CDR1 is SSHAT and CDR2 is FNYEAQ (reference sequence).

This chain connects TRBV19 to TRBJ2-5, with 9 bases matching TRBD2. Germline V gene data show CDR1 as LNHDA and CDR2 as SQIVND (reference sequence). Trimming took 5 bases from V and 0 from J; bases not matched to a gene: 7. The CDR3 extends over 16 amino acids. CDR3 region: CASSPQRGEYQETQYF. The CDR3 DNA is TGTGCCAGTAGTCCTCAGCGGGGGGAGTACCAAGAGACCCAGTACTTC. The variable domain in full, with the rest retrieved from reference TRBV19 and TRBJ2-5, is DGGITQSPKYLFRKEGQNVTLSCEQNLNHDAMYWYRQDPGQGLRLIYYSQIVNDFQKGDIAEGYSVSREKKESFPLTVTSAQKNPTAFYLCASSPQRGEYQETQYFGPGTRLLVL.

This rearrangement joins TRBV7-9 to TRBJ2-7; D uncertain. The CDR3 spans 15 residues. Trimming took 5 bases from V and 0 from J, leaving 14 bases between them. Germline lookup yields CDR1 SEHNR and CDR2 FQNEAQ (reference sequence). CDR3 loop: CASSPVLRVSYEQYF. In DNA, the CDR3 is TGTGCCAGCAGCCCCGTCCTTCGCGTCTCCTACGAGCAGTACTTC. Full variable domain (outside the CDR3, taken from reference TRBV7-9 and TRBJ2-7): DTGVSQNPRHKITKRGQNVTFRCDPISEHNRLYWYRQTLGQGPEFLTYFQNEAQLEKSRLLSDRFSAERPKGSFSTLEIQRTEQGDSAMYLCASSPVLRVSYEQYFGPGTRLTVT.

V is TRBV4-1 and J is TRBJ2-3; 15 bases agree with TRBD2. The CDR3 consists of 16 residues. Trimming took 4 bases from V and 6 from J; bases not matched to a gene: 5. Germline V gene sequence: CDR1 MGHRA, CDR2 YSYEKL. Written as DNA, the CDR3 is TGCGCCAGCAGCCTGGGGACTAGCGGGGGGCAGGATACGCAGTATTTT. This codes for CASSLGTSGGQDTQYF.

There are a few counts of this clone. The gene calls are TRBV6-6 and TRBJ1-1; D uncertain. V lost 2 bases and J 0 bases, leaving 13 bases between the germline ends. The CDR3 is 16 residues long. Looked up from germline, CDR1 is MNHNY and CDR2 is SVGAGI (reference sequence). In nucleotides, the CDR3 is TGTGCCAGCAGTTACCCGTCCGCTGGCATGAACACTGAAGCTTTCTTT. Its translation is CASSYPSAGMNTEAFF.

The J gene is TRBJ2-2, the V gene TRBV27, with 7 bases that match TRBD2. Per the germline V gene, CDR1 is MNHEY and CDR2 is SMNVEV (reference sequence). V lost 5 bases and J lost 4; bases outside the gene matches: 10. This CDR3 is 16 amino acids long. The DNA for the CDR3 is TGTGCCAGCAGTACCGGACTAGATGGGGCCACCGGGGAGCTGTTTTTT. It yields the protein CASSTGLDGATGELFF.

The chain links TRBV7-8 to TRBJ2-7; 7 bases match TRBD2. CDR1 is SGHVS and CDR2 is FQNEAQ in the germline V gene. The CDR3 is 14 residues long. Trimming cost V 5 bases and J 6 bases; bases outside gene matches: 10. CDR3 nucleotides: TGTGCCAGCAGCAAGGGAGGGAGTATCCTCGAGCAGTACTTC. It codes for CASSKGGSILEQYF.

V usage is TRBV5-6 and J usage is TRBJ2-7, with 10 bases identical to TRBD2. Germline V lookup: CDR1 SGHDT, CDR2 YYEEEE. After removal of 4 bases from V and 3 bases from J, the junction contained 13 bases not matched to a gene. The CDR3 is 17 amino acids. CDR3 protein: CASSLGGPLAGYYEQYF. CDR3 coding DNA: TGTGCCAGCAGCCTCGGCGGACCACTAGCGGGATACTACGAGCAGTACTTC. The variable domain in full, with the rest retrieved from reference TRBV5-6 and TRBJ2-7, is DAGVTQSPTHLIKTRGQQVTLRCSPKSGHDTVSWYQQALGQGPQFIFQYYEEEERQRGNFPDRFSGHQFPNYSSELNVNALLLGDSALYLCASSLGGPLAGYYEQYFGPGTRLTVT.